This section outlines one TCR beta chain sequence together with its context. As yet, its antigen is unknown. Data came from immunoSEQ multiplex PCR; TCRdb stores just in-frame clones and leaves some out. The sample has under 150,000 clones, roughly 89% seen once. The record originates from a study of T cell responses to AZD1222 COVID-19 vaccine. The CDR3 consists of 15 residues. The V end was cut by 3 bases, the J end by 4 bases, with 13 bases between. Germline V gene lookup returns CDR1 KGHSH and CDR2 LQKENI. Overall study findings and caveats: There were mostly white British donors and more females than males, and clonal diversity was possibly underestimated.

The sequencing here drew on peripheral blood, taken 28 days after the second AZD1222 dose. This sequence originates from an adult who received the AZD1222 COVID-19 vaccine. The V and J genes are TRBV18 and TRBJ1-3; D is unresolved. This chain's CDR3 is CASSPGSPWGNTIYF. The CDR3 bases are TGTGCCAGCTCACCTGGGTCCCCGTGGGGAAACACCATATATTTT.